These T cell receptor beta chains were read from a single sample in a study of response to subunit inactivated influenza vaccine. Using its own MiXCR run on the RT-PCR reads, TCRdb lists one record per CDR3 protein. Among 530,000 or so distinct CDR3 sequences listed, around 25% were seen once. Source: CD4+ T cells sorted from PBMCs, taken 5 days after vaccination. Receptors originate from a man over 45 who received an inactivated influenza vaccine. CDR3s include the opening cysteine and the closing phenylalanine or tryptophan. The D gene is left open where the match is weak. Only part of the rows carry a size: once, few, many, or a class if the clone is expanded.

cdr3_nt cdr3_aa j_call v_call d_call clone_size
TGTGCCATCAGGGAACAGGGAAAGAACACTGAAGCTTTCTTT CAIREQGKNTEAFF TRBJ1-1 TRBV10-3 - few
TGTGCCAGCACCCTGGGGCAGAAACTGTTTTTT CASTLGQKLFF TRBJ1-4 TRBV28 - -
TGTGCCAGCAGGGCGGATGAAAATGAGCAGTTCTTC CASRADENEQFF TRBJ2-1 TRBV12-3/TRBV12-4 - many
TGTGCCAGCAGCCTAAAGGTGGCGGGACTAGCGGGGGGGCGGTGGTCCGAGCAGTACTTC CASSLKVAGLAGGRWSEQYF TRBJ2-7 TRBV11-2 TRBD2 many
TGTGCCAGCAGTCGAGGGGATATGAACACTGAAGCTTTCTTT CASSRGDMNTEAFF TRBJ1-1 TRBV12-3/TRBV12-4 - -
TGTGCCAGCAGTCCCCACAGGGGGCGGGGGAACGAGCAGTACTTC CASSPHRGRGNEQYF TRBJ2-7 TRBV27 TRBD1 few
TGCGCCAGCAGCCTTCTAGGTAGCGGGGCAGATACGCAGTATTTT CASSLLGSGADTQYF TRBJ2-3 TRBV5-1 TRBD2 few
TGCAGCGTTGAACGGCGGCTTGTGAACACTGAAGCTTTCTTT CSVERRLVNTEAFF TRBJ1-1 TRBV29-1 - -
TGCAGTGCCCTAAGCGGGACAGGGGGCCCTCAGCCCCAGCATTTT CSALSGTGGPQPQHF TRBJ1-5 TRBV20-1 TRBD1 -
TGTGCCAGCAGCTTCTTCACGTCCTCCGGGGCCAACGTCCTGACTTTC CASSFFTSSGANVLTF TRBJ2-6 TRBV7-9 - -
TGTGCCAGCAGTTCCCGACAGGGTTGGGGCGGGGAGCTGTTTTTT CASSSRQGWGGELFF TRBJ2-2 TRBV6-5 TRBD1 few
TGTGCCAGCAGTCCGGACAGGGCAACTGGGGCCAACGTCCTGACTTTC CASSPDRATGANVLTF TRBJ2-6 TRBV25-1 TRBD1 -
TGTGCCAGCAGTTTGGGGGACAGGGACGATGAGCAGTTCTTC CASSLGDRDDEQFF TRBJ2-1 TRBV12-3/TRBV12-4 TRBD1 -
TGTGCCAGCAGTGGGACTAGCGGGAGCTCCTACGAGCAGTACTTC CASSGTSGSSYEQYF TRBJ2-7 TRBV2 TRBD2 -